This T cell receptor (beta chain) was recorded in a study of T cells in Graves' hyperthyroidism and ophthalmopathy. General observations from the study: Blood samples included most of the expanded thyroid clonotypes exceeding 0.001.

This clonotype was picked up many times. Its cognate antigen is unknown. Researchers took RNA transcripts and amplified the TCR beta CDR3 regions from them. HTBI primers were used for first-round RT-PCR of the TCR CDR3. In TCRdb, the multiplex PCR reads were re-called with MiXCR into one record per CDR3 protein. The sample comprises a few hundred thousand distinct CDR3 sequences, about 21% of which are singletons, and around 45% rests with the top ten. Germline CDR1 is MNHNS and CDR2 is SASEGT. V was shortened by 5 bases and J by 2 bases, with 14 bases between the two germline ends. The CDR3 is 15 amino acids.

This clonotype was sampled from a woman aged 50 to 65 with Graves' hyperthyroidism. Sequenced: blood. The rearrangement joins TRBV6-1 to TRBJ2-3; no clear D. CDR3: CASSTGDTYTDTQYF. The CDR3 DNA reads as TGTGCCAGCAGTACTGGTGACACCTACACAGATACGCAGTATTTT.